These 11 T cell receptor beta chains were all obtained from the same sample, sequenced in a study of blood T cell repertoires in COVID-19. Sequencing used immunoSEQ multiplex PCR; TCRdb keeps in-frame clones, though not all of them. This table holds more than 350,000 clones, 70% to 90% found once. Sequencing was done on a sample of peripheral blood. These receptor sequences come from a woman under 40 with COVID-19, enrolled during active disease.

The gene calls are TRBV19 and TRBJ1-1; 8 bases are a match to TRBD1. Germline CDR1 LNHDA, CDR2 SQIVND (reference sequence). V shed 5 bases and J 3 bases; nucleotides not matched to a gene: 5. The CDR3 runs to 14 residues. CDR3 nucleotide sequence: TGTGCCAGTAGTGTGGACAGGGAAGACACTGAAGCTTTCTTT. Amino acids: CASSVDREDTEAFF.

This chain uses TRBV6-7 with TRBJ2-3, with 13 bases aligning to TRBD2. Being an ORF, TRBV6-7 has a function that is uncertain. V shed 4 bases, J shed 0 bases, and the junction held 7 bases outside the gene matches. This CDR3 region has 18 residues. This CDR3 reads CASSSRTSGRTSTDTQYF. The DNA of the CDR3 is TGTGCCAGCAGTTCCCGGACTAGCGGGAGAACTAGCACAGATACGCAGTATTTT.

The CDR3 here is CASSVSGSPDTQYF. The CDR3 DNA sequence: TGCGCCAGCAGCGTGAGCGGGAGCCCAGATACGCAGTATTTT. The chain has TRBV5-1 and TRBJ2-3; 8 bases map to TRBD2. The V segment lost 4 bases and the J segment 4 bases; nucleotides outside the gene matches: 5. Germline V gene data show CDR1 as SGHRS and CDR2 as YFSETQ. The CDR3 totals 14 residues. Full variable domain (missing parts from reference TRBV5-1 and TRBJ2-3): KAGVTQTPRYLIKTRGQQVTLSCSPISGHRSVSWYQQTPGQGLQFLFEYFSETQRNKGNFPGRFSGRQFSNSRSEMNVSTLELGDSALYLCASSVSGSPDTQYFGPGTRLTVL.

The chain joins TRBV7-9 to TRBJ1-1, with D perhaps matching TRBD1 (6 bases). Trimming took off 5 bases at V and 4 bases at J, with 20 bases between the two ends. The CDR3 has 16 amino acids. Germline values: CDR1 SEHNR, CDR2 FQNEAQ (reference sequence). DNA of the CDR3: TGTGCCAGCAGCCCCGGGACAAGAGGGAAGTCCACTGAAGCTTTCTTT. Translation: CASSPGTRGKSTEAFF.

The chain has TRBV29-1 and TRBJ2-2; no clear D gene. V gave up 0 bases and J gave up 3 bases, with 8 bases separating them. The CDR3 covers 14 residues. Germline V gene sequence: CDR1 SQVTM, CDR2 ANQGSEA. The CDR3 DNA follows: TGCAGCGTTGAAGATGGGCAGGACACCGGGGAGCTGTTTTTT. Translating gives CSVEDGQDTGELFF.

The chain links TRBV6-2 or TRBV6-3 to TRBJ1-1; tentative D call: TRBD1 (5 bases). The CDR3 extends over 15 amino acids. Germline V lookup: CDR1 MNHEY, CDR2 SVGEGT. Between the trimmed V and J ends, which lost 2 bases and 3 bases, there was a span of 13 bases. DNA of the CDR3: TGTGCCAGCAGTTACCCTTCCCGGGGGGACACTGAAGCTTTCTTT. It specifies CASSYPSRGDTEAFF.

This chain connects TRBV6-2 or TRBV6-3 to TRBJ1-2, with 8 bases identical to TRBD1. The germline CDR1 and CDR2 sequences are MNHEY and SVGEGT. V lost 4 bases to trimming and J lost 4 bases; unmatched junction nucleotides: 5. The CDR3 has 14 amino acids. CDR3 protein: CASSSRTGIYGYTF. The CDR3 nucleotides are TGTGCCAGCAGTTCCAGGACAGGGATCTATGGCTACACCTTC.

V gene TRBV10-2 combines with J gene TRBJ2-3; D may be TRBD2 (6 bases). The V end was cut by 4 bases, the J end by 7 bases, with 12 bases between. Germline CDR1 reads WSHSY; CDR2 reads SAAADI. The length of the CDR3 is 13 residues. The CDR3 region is CASSGGTVYTQYF. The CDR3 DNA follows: TGCGCCAGCAGTGGGGGGACTGTTTATACGCAGTATTTT.

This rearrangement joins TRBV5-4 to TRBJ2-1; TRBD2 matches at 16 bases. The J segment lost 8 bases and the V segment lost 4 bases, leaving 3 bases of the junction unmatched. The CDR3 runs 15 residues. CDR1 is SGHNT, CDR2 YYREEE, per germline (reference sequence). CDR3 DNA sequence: TGTGCCAGCAGCCTTGGGACTAGCGGGAGGGATGAGCAGTTCTTC. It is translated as CASSLGTSGRDEQFF.

The CDR3 loop reads CSARDRSDTEAFF. The DNA of the CDR3 is TGCAGCGCCCGGGACAGGTCGGATACTGAAGCTTTCTTT. The chain joins TRBV29-1 to TRBJ1-1, with 8 bases that match TRBD1. V trimming: 7 bases; J trimming: 5 bases; junction bases outside the gene matches: 9. Germline V lookup: CDR1 SQVTM, CDR2 ANQGSEA. The CDR3 is 13 amino acids.

The CDR3 sequence is CASSRDRGSYEQYF. The CDR3 nucleotides read TGTGCCAGCAGTCGTGACAGGGGATCCTACGAGCAGTACTTC. This sequence joins TRBV6-2 or TRBV6-3 and TRBJ2-7; 8 nucleotides match TRBD1. Per the germline V gene, CDR1 is MNHEY and CDR2 is SVGEGT. CDR3 length equals 14 residues. V lost 5 bases to trimming and J lost 1 base; unmatched junction nucleotides: 4.